This T cell receptor (beta chain) was profiled in a study of breast tumors, draining lymph nodes, adjacent tissues. Study-wide results and limits: Data only fit, rather than demonstrated, lymph node origin of most tumor T cells. Luminal-like breast cancer showed significantly higher tumor–nontumor repertoire similarity than basal-like.

In the case of this clonotype: Its antigen is not known.

TCRdb recomputed calls from the multiplex PCR reads with MiXCR, one row per CDR3 protein. The sample carries 150,000 or so distinct CDR3 sequences, approximately 30% recorded once. Breast cancer patients provided tissue from their axillary draining lymph nodes. The germline V and J ends were trimmed by 5 bases and 2 bases, with 13 bases remaining between them. Germline lookup yields CDR1 MNHEY and CDR2 SVGAGI. CDR3 length: 15 residues. The sample was axillary lymph node tissue. J is TRBJ1-5 and V is TRBV6-5; D might be TRBD1 (6 bases). The source is a female donor with breast cancer. Some clones in this sample may be carry-over from other donors' samples. CDR3 region: CASSNGGPGNQPQHF. As DNA, the CDR3 is TGTGCCAGCAGTAACGGGGGGCCGGGCAATCAGCCCCAGCATTTT.